These 30 T cell receptor beta chains originate from one sample sequenced in a study of blood T cell repertoires in COVID-19. TCRdb's table, derived via immunoSEQ multiplex PCR, lists solely in-frame clones and lacks some. The data show 150,000 or so clones, 80% to 85% seen once. The sample taken for sequencing was peripheral blood. The receptors originated from a woman aged 60-75 years with acute or convalescent COVID-19.

This clone occurred a few times. V usage is TRBV5-1 and J usage is TRBJ2-2; no clear D gene. Germline-derived CDR1 and CDR2 are SGHRS and YFSETQ. The CDR3 has 12 amino acids. V lost 2 bases and J lost 4, with 3 bases in between. The CDR3 bases are TGCGCCAGCAGCTTCCGCACCGGGGAGCTGTTTTTT. This sequence encodes CASSFRTGELFF.

V and J are TRBV18 and TRBJ1-2, with D uncertain. Trimming left V 1 base short and J 2 bases short, with 5 bases between. The CDR3 contains 13 residues. Germline V CDR1 and CDR2: KGHSH, LQKENI. The CDR3 sequence is CASSPQENYGYTF. The CDR3, as DNA: TGTGCCAGCTCACCACAGGAGAACTATGGCTACACCTTC.

The chain has TRBV5-1 and TRBJ1-1; weak D call: TRBD1 (6 bases). The CDR3 totals 14 residues. Trimming pared 7 bases from V and 2 bases from J, leaving 15 bases between. Per the germline V gene, CDR1 is SGHRS and CDR2 is YFSETQ. The CDR3 spells CASFGPGTNTEAFF. DNA of the CDR3: TGCGCCAGCTTCGGACCAGGGACAAACACTGAAGCTTTCTTT.

This sequence joins TRBV19 and TRBJ1-4; D is unresolved. Trimming took off 3 bases at V and 0 bases at J, with 8 bases between the two ends. This CDR3 comprises 15 residues. The germline CDR1 and CDR2 sequences are LNHDA and SQIVND (reference sequence). The CDR3: CASSMMRATNEKLFF. CDR3 DNA: TGTGCCAGTAGTATGATGCGGGCAACTAATGAAAAACTGTTTTTT.

The chain links TRBV19 to TRBJ1-4, with D perhaps matching TRBD1 (5 bases). CDR1 and CDR2 (germline): LNHDA, SQIVND (reference sequence). V dropped 3 bases and J dropped 8 bases, with 10 bases sitting between them. The CDR3 has 13 residues. This CDR3 reads CASSMQGGEKLFF. CDR3 nucleotide sequence: TGTGCCAGTAGTATGCAGGGTGGCGAAAAACTGTTTTTT.

CDR3: CASSLGGGPYEQYF. DNA for the CDR3: TGTGCCAGCAGCTTAGGCGGAGGGCCTTACGAGCAGTACTTC. The chain recombines TRBV7-2 with TRBJ2-7, with D perhaps matching TRBD2 (6 bases). The V and J ends lost 1 base and 4 bases respectively, with 11 bases between them. Germline V gene lookup returns CDR1 SGHTA and CDR2 FQGNSA. This CDR3 is built from 14 residues.

The J gene is TRBJ2-3, the V gene TRBV29-1, with 7 positions matching TRBD2. The germline V gene encodes CDR1 SQVTM and CDR2 ANQGSEA. The ends lost 8 bases at V and 1 base at J; junction bases unmatched: 15. The CDR3 extends over 16 amino acids. CDR3 coding DNA: TGCAGCACAAGCCGGATTAGCGGGTCCCGCACAGATACGCAGTATTTT. Its protein product is CSTSRISGSRTDTQYF.

This rearrangement joins TRBV7-6 to TRBJ1-1, with D uncertain. CDR3 length: 14 residues. V was clipped by 3 bases and J by 5 bases, with 13 bases between them. Germline-derived CDR1 and CDR2 are SGHVS and FNYEAQ. The CDR3 DNA sequence: TGTGCCAGCAGCTTGCTCCCGCGGAAGACTGAAGCTTTCTTT. Translating gives CASSLLPRKTEAFF.

The V call is TRBV9, the J call TRBJ1-1; 7 nucleotides match TRBD1. Per the germline V gene, CDR1 is SGDLS and CDR2 is YYNGEE. The CDR3 runs 15 residues. V lost 1 base to trimming and J lost 3 bases; unmatched junction nucleotides: 6. In nucleotides, the CDR3 is TGTGCCAGCAGCGTATGGGGGACAGACGACACTGAAGCTTTCTTT. Amino acid sequence: CASSVWGTDDTEAFF.

This clone appeared a few times. The CDR3 DNA reads as TGCAGCGTTGAAGGTCCCGGGACAGCCGCTAACTATGGCTACACCTTC. Translation: CSVEGPGTAANYGYTF. The rearrangement joins TRBV29-1 to TRBJ1-2; the match to TRBD1 covers 7 bases. Germline V gene sequence: CDR1 SQVTM, CDR2 ANQGSEA. This CDR3 spans 16 amino acids. After removal of 1 base from V and 0 bases from J, the junction contained 8 bases not matched to a gene.

This chain uses TRBV29-1 with TRBJ1-2, with D uncertain. CDR1 is SQVTM and CDR2 is ANQGSEA in the germline V gene. V was clipped by 2 bases and J by 4 bases, with 14 bases between them. The CDR3 extends over 14 amino acids. The CDR3 nucleotides are TGCAGCGTTGAATTTCGGGAGCAGTCCTATGGCTACACCTTC. Its translation is CSVEFREQSYGYTF.

The chain has TRBV5-4 and TRBJ2-7; D is undetermined. Trimming shortened V by 3 bases and J by 0 bases, and 7 bases separated the two germline ends. This CDR3 is built from 13 residues. Germline V gene data show CDR1 as SGHNT and CDR2 as YYREEE (reference sequence). The CDR3 DNA reads TGTGCCAGCAGCTCAGATACCTCCTACGAGCAGTACTTC. Translating gives CASSSDTSYEQYF.

J is TRBJ1-5 and V is TRBV6-1, with TRBD1 as a possible D gene (5 bases). The CDR3 contains 15 residues. Germline CDR1 is MNHNS and CDR2 is SASEGT. Trimming took 0 bases from V and 6 from J, leaving 12 bases between them. The CDR3 DNA is TGTGCCAGCAGTGAAGCGGTCGGGGGAGGTCAGCCCCAGCATTTT. As protein: CASSEAVGGGQPQHF.

This chain joins TRBV28 and TRBJ2-1, with D hard to call. V shed 9 bases and J shed 4 bases, with 10 bases lying between them. Germline V gives CDR1 MDHEN, CDR2 SYDVKM. CDR3 length: 12 residues. The CDR3 DNA reads TGTGCCAGTAGAGAGTCGTACAATGAGCAGTTCTTC. The encoded protein is CASRESYNEQFF. The full variable domain, with the rest looked up from reference TRBV28 and TRBJ2-1, is DVKVTQSSRYLVKRTGEKVFLECVQDMDHENMFWYRQDPGLGLRLIYFSYDVKMKEKGDIPEGYSVSREKKERFSLILESASTNQTSMYLCASRESYNEQFFGPGTRLTVL.

The chain combines TRBV4-1 with TRBJ1-3, with a weak D call TRBD1 (5 bases). The CDR3 sequence is 16 residues long. Germline V gene lookup returns CDR1 MGHRA and CDR2 YSYEKL. The V end lost 0 bases, the J end lost 5 bases, and 14 bases lay between the germline ends. Here the CDR3 reads CASSQDYRGSRNTIYF. In DNA form, the CDR3 reads TGCGCCAGCAGCCAAGATTACCGGGGGTCTAGAAACACCATATATTTT.

This clone was found a few times. V is TRBV6-2 or TRBV6-3 and J is TRBJ2-7; perhaps TRBD2 as D (5 bases). Looked up from germline, CDR1 is MNHEY and CDR2 is SVGEGT. Trimming removed 6 bases from V and 0 bases from J, with 12 bases in between. CDR3 length equals 14 residues. In DNA form, the CDR3 reads TGTGCCAGCAGCTTAGCGCTCCGCTCCTACGAGCAGTACTTC. Protein product: CASSLALRSYEQYF.

V usage is TRBV6-2 or TRBV6-3 and J usage is TRBJ2-6; 9 positions match TRBD1. The V gene end was trimmed by 0 bases and the J gene end by 2 bases; junction bases not matched to a gene: 8. Germline values: CDR1 MNHEY, CDR2 SVGEGT. The CDR3 has 19 amino acids. CDR3 sequence: CASSYSSNRGRAGANVLTF. Written as DNA, the CDR3 is TGTGCCAGCAGTTACTCGAGTAACAGGGGGCGCGCTGGGGCCAACGTCCTGACTTTC.

This clone was found a few times. The chain employs TRBV9 and TRBJ2-7; the D gene is possibly TRBD2 (6 bases). Germline CDR1 and CDR2: SGDLS and YYNGEE. V was trimmed by 0 bases and J by 3 bases, leaving 10 bases between them. This CDR3 is built from 14 residues. The CDR3 DNA reads as TGTGCCAGCAGCGTAGATGGAGGGTACTACGAGCAGTACTTC. Amino acids: CASSVDGGYYEQYF.

The chain joins TRBV5-1 to TRBJ2-4; 10 bases fit TRBD1. The V gene's germline CDR1 is SGHRS and CDR2 YFSETQ. Unmatched junction bases numbered 10, after V lost 4 bases and J lost 9 bases. CDR3 length equals 15 residues. The CDR3 here is CASSLRDRGSVIQYF. The CDR3 region has the DNA TGCGCCAGCAGCCTCCGGGACAGGGGAAGTGTCATTCAGTACTTC. The variable domain in full, with the rest retrieved from reference TRBV5-1 and TRBJ2-4, is KAGVTQTPRYLIKTRGQQVTLSCSPISGHRSVSWYQQTPGQGLQFLFEYFSETQRNKGNFPGRFSGRQFSNSRSEMNVSTLELGDSALYLCASSLRDRGSVIQYFGAGTRLSVL.

For the CDR3, the DNA is TGTGCCAGTACTCGGAGGTATAGCTACAATGAGCAGTTCTTC. This encodes CASTRRYSYNEQFF. The genes are TRBV7-2 and TRBJ2-1, with TRBD2 as a possible D gene (5 bases). This CDR3 region has 14 residues. V dropped 9 bases and J dropped 3 bases, with 15 bases sitting between them. Germline CDR1 is SGHTA and CDR2 is FQGNSA.

V usage is TRBV28 and J usage is TRBJ2-7; possible D gene TRBD2, 6 bases. Germline assignment: CDR1 MDHEN and CDR2 SYDVKM. V lost 5 bases to trimming and J lost 7 bases, with 15 bases between them. CDR3 length: 13 amino acids. CDR3 nucleotides: TGTGCCAGCAGTCCAGCGGACCGGGGGGAGCAGTACTTC. It encodes CASSPADRGEQYF.

The genes are TRBV5-1 and TRBJ1-2; D unresolved. Germline V lookup: CDR1 SGHRS, CDR2 YFSETQ. Trimming pared 3 bases from V and 3 bases from J, leaving 9 bases between. This CDR3 is built from 13 residues. The CDR3 spells CASSWNGDYGYTF. In DNA, the CDR3 is TGCGCCAGCAGCTGGAACGGGGACTATGGCTACACCTTC.

This rearrangement joins TRBV2 to TRBJ2-7, with a possible D match to TRBD1 (6 bases). V lost 6 bases, J lost 0 bases, and 12 bases lay in between. The CDR3 spans 14 residues. Germline assignment: CDR1 SNHLY and CDR2 FYNNEI. The CDR3 here is CASRDGTYSYEQYF. The CDR3 nucleotides read TGTGCCAGCAGGGACGGGACATACTCCTACGAGCAGTACTTC. The full variable domain, completed using reference TRBV2 and TRBJ2-7, is EPEVTQTPSHQVTQMGQEVILRCVPISNHLYFYWYRQILGQKVEFLVSFYNNEISEKSEIFDDQFSVERPDGSNFTLKIRSTKLEDSAMYFCASRDGTYSYEQYFGPGTRLTVT.

This chain connects TRBV28 to TRBJ1-6, with D unresolved. There are 14 residues in the CDR3. From germline, CDR1 is MDHEN and CDR2 SYDVKM. The V end lost 4 bases, the J end lost 4 bases, and 8 bases lay between the germline ends. The CDR3 DNA sequence: TGTGCCAGCAGTTCGGGGATTTATAATTCACCCCTCCACTTT. This translates into CASSSGIYNSPLHF.

This clone was detected only a few times. J is TRBJ2-2 and V is TRBV5-8, with D perhaps matching TRBD1 (5 bases). This CDR3 has 15 residues. Germline values: CDR1 SGHTS, CDR2 YDEGEE. Trimming shortened V by 3 bases and J by 2 bases, and 11 bases separated the two germline ends. The CDR3 DNA reads as TGTGCCAGCAGCTACGACAGCCAAAACACCGGGGAGCTGTTTTTT. Its protein is CASSYDSQNTGELFF.

The V and J genes are TRBV28 and TRBJ2-7; 8 bases fit TRBD1. The CDR3 runs to 17 residues. In germline, CDR1 is MDHEN, CDR2 SYDVKM. Trimming at V came to 10 bases and at J to 5 bases, leaving 22 bases not matched to a gene. The CDR3 DNA reads TGTGCCACCCTACCCCCAGTGTCCGACAGGGGTAAGGACGAGCAGTACTTC. Amino acids: CATLPPVSDRGKDEQYF.

This clone was counted a single time. The chain's CDR3 is CSVTGTRVDTQYF. The CDR3, as DNA: TGCAGCGTTACTGGGACTCGCGTGGATACGCAGTATTTT. V is TRBV29-1 and J is TRBJ2-3; maybe TRBD2 (6 bases). V lost 5 bases and J lost 6, with 15 bases in between. CDR3 size: 13 residues. Germline lookup yields CDR1 SQVTM and CDR2 ANQGSEA.

This clone was recorded once. The chain recombines TRBV7-9 with TRBJ2-1; D may be TRBD2 (6 bases). Trimming took 3 bases from V and 0 from J, leaving 12 bases between them. CDR3 length equals 16 residues. Per the germline V gene, CDR1 is SEHNR and CDR2 is FQNEAQ (reference sequence). The chain's CDR3 is CASSFSGASSYNEQFF. The CDR3 nucleotides are TGTGCCAGCAGCTTTAGCGGAGCGAGCTCCTACAATGAGCAGTTCTTC.

In this sample, this clone turned up once. The V gene is TRBV19, the J gene TRBJ1-5; 7 bases fit TRBD1. The ends lost 7 bases at V and 7 bases at J; junction bases unmatched: 7. Germline loops: CDR1 LNHDA, CDR2 SQIVND (reference sequence). This CDR3 region has 13 residues. The CDR3 loop reads CASTTGVGQPQHF. The CDR3 DNA sequence: TGTGCCAGTACCACAGGGGTGGGCCAGCCCCAGCATTTT. Supplemented by reference TRBV19 and TRBJ1-5, the full variable domain reads DGGITQSPKYLFRKEGQNVTLSCEQNLNHDAMYWYRQDPGQGLRLIYYSQIVNDFQKGDIAEGYSVSREKKESFPLTVTSAQKNPTAFYLCASTTGVGQPQHFGDGTRLSIL.

This clone was seen repeatedly, ten times or more. The chain combines TRBV2 with TRBJ2-1; TRBD1 matches at 10 bases. Trimming removed 7 bases from V and 9 bases from J; junction bases left unmatched: 9. In germline, CDR1 is SNHLY, CDR2 FYNNEI. The CDR3 is 14 residues long. Here the CDR3 reads CASTGRDRGGEQFF. CDR3 sequence (DNA): TGTGCCAGCACCGGCCGGGACAGGGGCGGTGAGCAGTTCTTC.